The entry below gives a single T cell receptor beta chain sequence along with its context. The data stem from a study of shared clonotypes between healthy human individuals. Trimming pared 5 bases from V and 3 bases from J, leaving 14 bases between. The CDR3 is 14 amino acids. Looked up from germline, CDR1 is SGHVS and CDR2 is FNYEAQ. The naive CD8 fraction comprised CD45RO-negative cells positively selected for CCR7 and excluded terminally differentiated effector memory CD45RA+ cells. Produced via immunoSEQ multiplex PCR; TCRdb's table is partial and in-frame only. The repertoire has around 580,000 clones, about 98% of them found once; the top ten carry 0.3%.

The origin of this receptor is a man under 40 in good health. The chain joins TRBV7-6 to TRBJ2-7, with unresolved D. Sequences were obtained from naive CD8+ T cells sorted from blood. DNA of the CDR3: TGTGCCAGCAGCCCCCACGGACCCAGCTACGAGCAGTACTTC. This sequence encodes CASSPHGPSYEQYF.